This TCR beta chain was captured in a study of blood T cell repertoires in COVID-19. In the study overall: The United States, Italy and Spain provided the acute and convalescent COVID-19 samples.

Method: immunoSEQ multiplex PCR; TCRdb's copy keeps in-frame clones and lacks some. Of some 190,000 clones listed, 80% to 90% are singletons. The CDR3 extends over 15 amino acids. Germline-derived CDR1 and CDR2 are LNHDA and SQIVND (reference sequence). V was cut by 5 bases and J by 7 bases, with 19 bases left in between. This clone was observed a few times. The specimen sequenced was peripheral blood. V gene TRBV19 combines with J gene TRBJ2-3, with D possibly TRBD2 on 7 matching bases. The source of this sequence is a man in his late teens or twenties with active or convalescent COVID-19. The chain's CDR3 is CASSSAGGGGYTQYF. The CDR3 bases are TGTGCCAGTAGTTCTGCTGGAGGGGGGGGATATACGCAGTATTTT.